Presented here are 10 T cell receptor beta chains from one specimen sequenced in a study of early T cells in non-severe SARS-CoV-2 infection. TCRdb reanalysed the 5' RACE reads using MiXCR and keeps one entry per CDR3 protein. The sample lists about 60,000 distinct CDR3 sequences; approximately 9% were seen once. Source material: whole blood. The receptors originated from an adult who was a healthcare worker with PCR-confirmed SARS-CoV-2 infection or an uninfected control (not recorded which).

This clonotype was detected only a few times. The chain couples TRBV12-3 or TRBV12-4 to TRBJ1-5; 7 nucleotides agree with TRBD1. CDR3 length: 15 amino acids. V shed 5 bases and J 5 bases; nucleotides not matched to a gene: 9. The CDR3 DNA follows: TGTGCCAGCAGTACTGGGACAGCGTTTTATCAGCCCCAGCATTTT. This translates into CASSTGTAFYQPQHF.

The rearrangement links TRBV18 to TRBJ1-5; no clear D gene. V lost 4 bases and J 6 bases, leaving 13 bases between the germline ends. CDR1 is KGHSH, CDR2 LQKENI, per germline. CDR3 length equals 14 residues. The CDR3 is CASSRLGRTQPQHF. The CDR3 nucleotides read TGTGCCAGCTCACGTCTTGGAAGAACTCAGCCCCAGCATTTT.

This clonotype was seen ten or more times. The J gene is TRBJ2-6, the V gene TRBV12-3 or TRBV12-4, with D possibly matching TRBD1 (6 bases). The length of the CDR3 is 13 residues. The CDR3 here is CASGDSGANVLTF. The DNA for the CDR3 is TGTGCTTCAGGGGACTCTGGGGCCAACGTCCTGACTTTC.

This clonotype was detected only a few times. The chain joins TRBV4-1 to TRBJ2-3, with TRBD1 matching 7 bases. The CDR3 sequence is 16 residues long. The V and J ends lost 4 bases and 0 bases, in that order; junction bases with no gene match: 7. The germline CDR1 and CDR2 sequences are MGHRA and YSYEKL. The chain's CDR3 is CASSREPGQSTDTQYF. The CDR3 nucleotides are TGCGCCAGCAGCCGAGAACCGGGACAGAGCACAGATACGCAGTATTTT.

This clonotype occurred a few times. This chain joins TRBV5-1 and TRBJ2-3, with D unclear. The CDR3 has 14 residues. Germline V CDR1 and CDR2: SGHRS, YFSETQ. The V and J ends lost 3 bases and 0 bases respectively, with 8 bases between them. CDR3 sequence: CASSYQSSTDTQYF. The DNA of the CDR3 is TGCGCCAGCAGCTATCAATCTAGCACAGATACGCAGTATTTT.

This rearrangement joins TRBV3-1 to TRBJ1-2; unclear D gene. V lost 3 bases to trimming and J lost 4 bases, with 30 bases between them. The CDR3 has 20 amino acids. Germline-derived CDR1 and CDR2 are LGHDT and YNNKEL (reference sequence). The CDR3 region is CASSQSIGGRKLRPTYGYTF. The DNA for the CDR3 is TGTGCCAGCAGCCAGTCTATCGGAGGGAGGAAACTACGGCCAACCTATGGCTACACCTTC.

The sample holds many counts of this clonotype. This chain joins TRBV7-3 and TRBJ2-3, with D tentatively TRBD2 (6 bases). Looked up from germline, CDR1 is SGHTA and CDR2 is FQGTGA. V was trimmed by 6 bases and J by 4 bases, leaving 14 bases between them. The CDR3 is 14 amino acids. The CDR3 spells CASRLGGESDTQYF. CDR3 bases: TGTGCCAGCAGACTCGGCGGGGAATCAGATACGCAGTATTTT. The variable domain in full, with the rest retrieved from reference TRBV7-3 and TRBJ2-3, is GAGVSQTPSNKVTEKGKYVELRCDPISGHTALYWYRQSLGQGPEFLIYFQGTGAADDSGLPNDRFFAVRPEGSVSTLKIQRTERGDSAVYLCASRLGGESDTQYFGPGTRLTVL.

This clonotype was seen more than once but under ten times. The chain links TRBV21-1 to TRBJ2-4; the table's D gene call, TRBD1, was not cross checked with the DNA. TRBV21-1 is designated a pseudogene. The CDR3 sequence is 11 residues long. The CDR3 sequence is CASSPGGTGVF. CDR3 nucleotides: TGTGCCAGCAGCCCTGGGGGGACAGGGGTCTTC.

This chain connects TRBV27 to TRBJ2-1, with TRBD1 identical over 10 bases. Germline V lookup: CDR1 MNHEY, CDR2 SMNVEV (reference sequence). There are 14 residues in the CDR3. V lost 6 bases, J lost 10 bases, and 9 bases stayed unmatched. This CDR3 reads CASSFRDRGGEQFF. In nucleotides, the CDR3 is TGTGCCAGCAGCTTCCGGGACAGGGGTGGCGAGCAGTTCTTC.

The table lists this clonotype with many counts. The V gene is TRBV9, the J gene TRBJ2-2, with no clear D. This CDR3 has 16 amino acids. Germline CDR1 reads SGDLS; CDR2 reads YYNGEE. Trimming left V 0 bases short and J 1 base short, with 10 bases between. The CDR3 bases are TGTGCCAGCAGCGTAGAATCTTGGCAGAACACCGGGGAGCTGTTTTTT. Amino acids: CASSVESWQNTGELFF.